This is a list of T cell receptor beta chains from one sample in a study of control samples from healthy donors and cancer patients. Some clones are missing from TCRdb's copy, which holds only in-frame ones; the method was immunoSEQ multiplex PCR. The sample records roughly 120,000 clones, approximately 88% being singletons. Sequencing was carried out using blood. These TCRs come from a man aged 45-60 years in good health. Both conserved end residues are part of each CDR3. Fields, in order: V gene, J gene, D gene, CDR3 length, clone size, CDR3 protein, CDR3 DNA. A D gene is named only where the DNA matches it firmly. Clone size is shown for a subset of rows, as once, few, many or a class of expanded clone.

TRBV5-8	TRBJ1-5	.	13	.	CASSTSGNQPQHF	TGTGCCAGCAGCACCTCAGGGAATCAGCCCCAGCATTTT
TRBV5-1	TRBJ2-3	.	16	.	CASSLVLAGDTDTQYF	TGCGCCAGCAGCTTGGTTCTAGCTGGGGACACAGATACGCAGTATTTT
TRBV9	TRBJ2-5	TRBD1	15	.	CASSVTGTGAETQYF	TGTGCCAGCAGCGTCACCGGGACAGGGGCCGAGACCCAGTACTTC
TRBV3-1/TRBV3-2	TRBJ1-2	TRBD1	14	.	CASSQQGADYGYTF	TGTGCCAGCAGCCAACAGGGGGCAGACTATGGCTACACCTTC
TRBV5-1	TRBJ1-4	TRBD1	15	.	CASSSTRGLGEKLFF	TGCGCCAGCAGCTCGACCAGGGGGCTCGGTGAAAAACTGTTTTTT
TRBV7-2	TRBJ2-6	TRBD1	19	.	CASSLHQWGTGTGANVLTF	TGTGCCAGCAGCTTACATCAATGGGGGACAGGGACTGGGGCCAACGTCCTGACTTTC
TRBV4-3	TRBJ1-2	.	13	.	CASSHSGPGGYTF	TGCGCCAGCAGCCATTCAGGGCCGGGTGGCTACACCTTC
TRBV10-2	TRBJ1-1	.	13	.	CASRRVGNTEAFF	TGCGCCAGCAGGAGGGTAGGGAACACTGAAGCTTTCTTT
TRBV4-1	TRBJ1-1	TRBD1	15	.	CASSQERLRTGLAFF	TGCGCCAGCAGCCAAGAAAGGCTTCGGACAGGGTTGGCTTTCTTT
TRBV7-9	TRBJ2-3	TRBD1	15	.	CASSLGTGITDTQYF	TGTGCCAGCAGCCTCGGGACAGGGATCACAGATACGCAGTATTTT
TRBV20-1	TRBJ2-2	.	16	once	CSASDGGPTNTGELFF	TGCAGTGCTAGTGATGGGGGGCCGACGAACACCGGGGAGCTGTTTTTT
TRBV27	TRBJ2-7	.	17	.	CASSTSRGSQTTYEQYF	TGTGCCAGCAGTACCTCCCGGGGCAGCCAAACAACCTACGAGCAGTACTTC
TRBV25-1	TRBJ2-2	.	13	.	CASSDPHTGELFF	TGTGCCAGCAGTGATCCTCACACCGGGGAGCTGTTTTTT
TRBV6-5	TRBJ1-1	TRBD1	14	.	CASSRQGGDAEAFF	TGTGCCAGCAGCAGACAGGGAGGGGACGCTGAAGCTTTCTTT
TRBV5-6	TRBJ2-5	.	12	.	CASSPVQGTQYF	TGTGCCAGCAGCCCCGTACAGGGGACCCAGTACTTC
TRBV30	TRBJ2-3	TRBD2	14	.	CAWSTGGQADTQYF	TGTGCCTGGAGTACGGGGGGGCAGGCAGATACGCAGTATTTT
TRBV6-5	TRBJ1-3	.	12	.	CASSTSGNTIYF	TGTGCCAGCAGTACATCTGGAAACACCATATATTTT
TRBV2	TRBJ2-1	.	13	.	CASQNLGQGEQFF	TGTGCCAGCCAGAACCTCGGGCAGGGTGAGCAGTTCTTC
TRBV9	TRBJ1-1	.	11	.	CASSSADGAFF	TGTGCCAGCAGCAGCGCCGACGGGGCTTTCTTT
TRBV5-6	TRBJ2-3	TRBD1	16	.	CASSLNRGRWSDTQYF	TGTGCCAGCAGCTTAAACAGGGGGCGATGGTCAGATACGCAGTATTTT
TRBV5-1	TRBJ2-1	TRBD1	15	once	CASSTDRGQGNEQFF	TGCGCCAGCAGCACCGACAGGGGCCAGGGCAATGAGCAGTTCTTC
TRBV18	TRBJ1-2	.	14	.	CASSPGGANYGYTF	TGTGCCAGCTCACCGGGAGGGGCGAACTATGGCTACACCTTC
TRBV28	TRBJ1-2	.	12	once	CASSLPQVGYTF	TGTGCCAGCAGCCTACCCCAGGTGGGCTACACCTTC
TRBV30	TRBJ2-5	.	13	.	CAWSLGPQETQYF	TGTGCCTGGAGTCTTGGCCCCCAAGAGACCCAGTACTTC
TRBV3-1/TRBV3-2	TRBJ1-3	.	16	once	CASSRLGGSSGNTIYF	TGTGCCAGCAGCCGTCTCGGTGGGAGCTCTGGAAACACCATATATTTT
TRBV5-1	TRBJ1-1	.	14	.	CASSSGRMNTEAFF	TGCGCCAGCAGCTCCGGACGGATGAACACTGAAGCTTTCTTT
TRBV10-3	TRBJ1-1	.	14	.	CAISESTGTTEAFF	TGTGCCATCAGTGAGTCGACTGGGACCACTGAAGCTTTCTTT
TRBV30	TRBJ2-2	.	11	.	CAWSVAGELFF	TGTGCCTGGAGTGTAGCCGGGGAGCTGTTTTTT
TRBV18	TRBJ1-2	.	15	.	CASSPREGGGYGYTF	TGTGCCAGCTCACCACGGGAGGGTGGTGGCTATGGCTACACCTTC
TRBV15	TRBJ2-7	TRBD1	15	.	CATSRSGTGLYEQYF	TGTGCCACCAGCAGATCCGGGACAGGACTTTACGAGCAGTACTTC
TRBV2	TRBJ1-1	TRBD1	14	.	CASHRTGRNTEAFF	TGTGCCAGCCATCGGACAGGGAGGAACACTGAAGCTTTCTTT
TRBV5-1	TRBJ1-1	TRBD1	15	.	CASSPTTGAFTEAFF	TGCGCCAGCAGCCCGACGACAGGGGCCTTCACTGAAGCTTTCTTT
TRBV5-1	TRBJ1-5	TRBD1	15	.	CASSLEGDRDQPQHF	TGCGCCAGCAGCTTGGAAGGGGACAGGGACCAGCCCCAGCATTTT
TRBV5-1	TRBJ2-5	TRBD1	17	.	CASSSGQGAGIQETQYF	TGCGCCAGCAGCTCCGGACAGGGGGCGGGTATCCAAGAGACCCAGTACTTC
TRBV10-2	TRBJ2-1	TRBD1	15	once	CASKGGQFLYNEQFF	TGCGCCAGCAAAGGGGGACAGTTTCTCTACAATGAGCAGTTCTTC
TRBV4-2	TRBJ2-6	.	12	.	CASSSGANVLTF	TGTGCCAGCAGCTCTGGGGCCAACGTCCTGACTTTC
TRBV19	TRBJ1-1	.	13	.	CASSLGPNTEAFF	TGTGCCAGTAGTCTCGGTCCCAACACTGAAGCTTTCTTT
TRBV5-1	TRBJ2-4	.	16	.	CASSPGQFRAKNIQYF	TGCGCCAGCAGCCCCGGACAATTTAGGGCCAAAAACATTCAGTACTTC
TRBV19	TRBJ2-7	.	14	.	CASSIPGRAYEQYF	TGTGCCAGTAGTATTCCGGGGCGTGCCTACGAGCAGTACTTC
TRBV14	TRBJ2-5	.	16	few	CASSYAESSWWETQYF	TGTGCCAGCAGCTACGCTGAGAGTAGCTGGTGGGAGACCCAGTACTTC
TRBV2	TRBJ1-1	.	12	.	CATKRGNTEAFF	TGTGCCACCAAAAGGGGGAACACTGAAGCTTTCTTT
TRBV7-2	TRBJ2-2	TRBD1	17	.	CASSLGQGVTNTGELFF	TGTGCCAGCAGCTTAGGACAGGGGGTAACTAACACCGGGGAGCTGTTTTTT
TRBV5-6	TRBJ1-2	.	13	.	CASSAGVHYGYTF	TGTGCCAGCAGCGCGGGGGTCCACTATGGCTACACCTTC
TRBV4-3	TRBJ2-7	.	13	.	CASSLSSGAQQYF	TGCGCCAGCAGCCTATCCTCAGGTGCCCAGCAGTACTTC
TRBV7-2	TRBJ2-3	.	15	once	CASSLAGGNTDTQYF	TGTGCCAGCAGCTTAGCGGGGGGCAACACAGATACGCAGTATTTT
TRBV6-1	TRBJ1-1	.	13	.	CASSDRGNTEAFF	TGTGCCAGCAGTGATCGGGGTAACACTGAAGCTTTCTTT
TRBV7-2	TRBJ2-5	TRBD1	16	.	CASSRRGQVIQETQYF	TGTGCCAGCAGCCGTAGGGGACAGGTCATCCAAGAGACCCAGTACTTC
TRBV6-5	TRBJ2-2	TRBD1	14	.	CASTTGEQTGELFF	TGTGCCAGCACTACAGGGGAACAGACCGGGGAGCTGTTTTTT
TRBV7-9	TRBJ1-2	.	17	few	CASSSWGQGPEDYGYTF	TGTGCCAGCAGCTCTTGGGGCCAGGGTCCAGAGGACTATGGCTACACCTTC
TRBV7-2	TRBJ1-4	.	14	.	CASSSGQINEKLFF	TGTGCCAGCAGCTCAGGACAGATTAATGAAAAACTGTTTTTT
TRBV12-5	TRBJ1-4	TRBD1	15	.	CASGSGQGRYEKLFF	TGTGCTAGTGGCTCCGGACAGGGGCGTTATGAAAAACTGTTTTTT
TRBV6-5	TRBJ1-1	.	15	.	CASSYLRTVNTEAFF	TGTGCCAGCAGTTACCTTAGGACGGTGAACACTGAAGCTTTCTTT
TRBV5-6	TRBJ2-2	.	14	.	CASSNRAGTGELFF	TGTGCCAGCAGCAACAGGGCCGGCACCGGGGAGCTGTTTTTT
TRBV6-5	TRBJ1-2	TRBD1	15	.	CASSTSTGGNYGYTF	TGTGCCAGCAGCACCTCGACAGGGGGTAACTATGGCTACACCTTC
TRBV29-1	TRBJ1-2	.	11	.	CSVMDTYGYTF	TGCAGCGTGATGGACACCTATGGCTACACCTTC
TRBV5-4	TRBJ2-7	.	15	.	CASSLAGTGSYEQYF	TGTGCCAGCAGCTTGGCCGGGACGGGGTCCTACGAGCAGTACTTC
TRBV20-1	TRBJ2-1	.	11	.	CSAPSLAGQFF	TGCAGTGCGCCCTCGCTTGCGGGGCAGTTCTTC
TRBV5-1	TRBJ2-6	.	15	.	CASSLGLGEANVLTF	TGCGCCAGCAGCTTGGGGTTGGGGGAGGCCAACGTCCTGACTTTC